The T cell receptor beta chain under discussion was sequenced for a study of cytomegalovirus exposure and HLA in healthy donors. Study overall: Genotyping showed around 80% of almost 400 donors falling in the Caucasian-associated ancestry cluster. General study findings and limits: Among donors in an Asian-associated ancestry cluster, a later analysis reportedly found fewer N-insertions than the roughly 610-donor mean. Many donors shared some public TCRs, even though most TCR sequences were rare.

As regards this clone: No antigen is known for it.

In the PCR, 60 Vbeta and 13 Jbeta primers were used. Using immunoSEQ multiplex PCR, the repertoire was profiled, and TCRdb retains in-frame clones only, with some absent. The sample gives tens of thousands of clones, 80% to 85% of which show up once; about 1.4% is in the top ten. The sequencing sample was made of PBMCs. The receptor comes from a man aged 25-40 years in good health and CMV-seronegative.

This chain's CDR3 is CAWKVYQGTEAFF. The CDR3 bases are TGTGCCTGGAAGGTGTATCAGGGGACTGAAGCTTTCTTT. This chain links TRBV30 with TRBJ1-1; a weak D match, TRBD1 (6 bases). Per germline, CDR1 GTSNPN and CDR2 SVGIG (reference sequence). V lost 4 bases to trimming and J lost 5 bases, with 14 bases between them. The CDR3 has 13 residues.